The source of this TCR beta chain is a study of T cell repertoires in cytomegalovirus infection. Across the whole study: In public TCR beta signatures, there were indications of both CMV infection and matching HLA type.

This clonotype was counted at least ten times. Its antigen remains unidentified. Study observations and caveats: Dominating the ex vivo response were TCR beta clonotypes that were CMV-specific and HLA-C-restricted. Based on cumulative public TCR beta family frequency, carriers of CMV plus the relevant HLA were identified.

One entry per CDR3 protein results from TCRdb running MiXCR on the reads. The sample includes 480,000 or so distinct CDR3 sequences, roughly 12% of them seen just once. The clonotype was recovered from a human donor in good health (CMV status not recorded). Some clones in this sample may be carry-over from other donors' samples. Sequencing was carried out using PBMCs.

CDR3 in amino acids: CASSPGVVNYGYTF. The DNA for the CDR3 is TGTGCCAGCTCACCAGGTGTTGTTAACTATGGCTACACCTTC. This sequence joins TRBV18 and TRBJ1-2; D is ambiguous. The CDR3 is 14 amino acids. Germline CDR1 is KGHSH and CDR2 is LQKENI. Trimming took off 2 bases at V and 1 base at J, with 8 bases between the two ends.